Presented here are 3 T cell receptor beta chains from one specimen sequenced in a study of immune characterization of retroperitoneal liposarcoma. TCRdb re-called the PCR reads through MiXCR, storing one row per CDR3 protein. The sample has under 2,000 distinct CDR3 sequences, about 45% seen once. The sequenced sample consisted of tumor tissue. These TCRs come from a female donor with retroperitoneal liposarcoma.

In DNA form, the CDR3 reads TGTGCCAGCAGTAAGTGGGGACAGCCCGACTACAATGAGCAGTACTTC. Translating it yields CASSKWGQPDYNEQYF. The chain has TRBV6-1 and TRBJ2-1, with 7 bases matching TRBD1. The DNA end favors TRBJ2-7, so the J call may be wrong. This CDR3 is built from 16 residues. Germline CDR1 and CDR2: MNHNS and SASEGT.

This clonotype was seen a few times. The chain combines TRBV12-3 or TRBV12-4 with TRBJ2-1; 14 bases are shared with TRBD2. The J call may be incorrect, as the DNA end agrees better with TRBJ2-7. CDR3 size: 15 residues. The CDR3, as DNA: TGTGCCAGCAGTCTAGGGACTAGCGGGAGCGGTGAGCAGTACTTC. Protein sequence: CASSLGTSGSGEQYF.

V is TRBV6-1 and J is TRBJ2-1; TRBD2 is a possible D gene (5 bases). Germline loops: CDR1 MNHNS, CDR2 SASEGT. V dropped 6 bases and J dropped 6 bases, with 18 bases sitting between them. The CDR3 loop spans 15 amino acids. CDR3 protein: CASSPEGTAFNEQFF. DNA of the CDR3: TGTGCCAGCAGCCCCGAGGGTACAGCCTTCAATGAGCAGTTCTTC.